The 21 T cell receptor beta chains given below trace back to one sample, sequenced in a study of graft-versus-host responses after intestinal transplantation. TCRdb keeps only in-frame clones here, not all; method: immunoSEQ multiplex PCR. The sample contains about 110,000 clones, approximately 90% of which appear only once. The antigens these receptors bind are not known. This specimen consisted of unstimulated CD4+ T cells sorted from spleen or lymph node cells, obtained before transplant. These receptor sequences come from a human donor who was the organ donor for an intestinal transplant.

CDR3 amino acids: CASSLGVGENGEQFF. As DNA, the CDR3 is TGCGCCAGCAGCTTGGGAGTGGGGGAGAATGGTGAGCAGTTCTTC. This chain links TRBV5-1 with TRBJ2-1, with D perhaps being TRBD1 or TRBD2 (5 bases each). Trimming left V 0 bases short and J 9 bases short, with 16 bases between. Germline assignment: CDR1 SGHRS and CDR2 YFSETQ. The CDR3 is made up of 15 amino acids.

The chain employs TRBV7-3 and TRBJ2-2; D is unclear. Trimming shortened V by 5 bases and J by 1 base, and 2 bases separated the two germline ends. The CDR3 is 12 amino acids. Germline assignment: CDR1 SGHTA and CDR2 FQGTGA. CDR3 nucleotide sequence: TGTGCCAGCAGCATGAACACCGGGGAGCTGTTTTTT. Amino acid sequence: CASSMNTGELFF.

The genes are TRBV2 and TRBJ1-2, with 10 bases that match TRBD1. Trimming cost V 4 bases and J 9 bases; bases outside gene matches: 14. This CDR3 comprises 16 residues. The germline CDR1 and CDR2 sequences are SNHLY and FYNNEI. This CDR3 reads CASSVDRGEFLMSYTF. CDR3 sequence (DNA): TGTGCCAGCAGTGTGGACAGGGGGGAATTTCTCATGAGCTACACCTTC.

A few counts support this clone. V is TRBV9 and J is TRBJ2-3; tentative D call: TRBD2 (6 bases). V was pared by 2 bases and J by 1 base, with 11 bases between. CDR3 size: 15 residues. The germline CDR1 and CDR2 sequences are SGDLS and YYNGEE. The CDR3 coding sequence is TGTGCCAGCAGCGTCGGGGGTGGCCGCACAGATACGCAGTATTTT. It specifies CASSVGGGRTDTQYF.

CDR3: CASSLSGTTTSNEQFF. As DNA, the CDR3 is TGCGCCAGCAGCTTATCCGGGACTACCACTTCCAATGAGCAGTTCTTC. The chain uses TRBV5-1 and TRBJ2-1; TRBD2 aligns across 7 bases. The ends lost 2 bases at V and 6 bases at J; junction bases unmatched: 11. CDR3 size: 16 residues. The germline V gene has CDR1 SGHRS and CDR2 YFSETQ.

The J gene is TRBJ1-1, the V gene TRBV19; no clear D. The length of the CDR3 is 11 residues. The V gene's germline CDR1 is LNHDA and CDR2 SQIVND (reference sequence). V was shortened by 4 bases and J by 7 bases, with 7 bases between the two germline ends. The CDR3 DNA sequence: TGTGCCAGTAGTAAATTGAGTGAAGCTTTCTTT. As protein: CASSKLSEAFF.

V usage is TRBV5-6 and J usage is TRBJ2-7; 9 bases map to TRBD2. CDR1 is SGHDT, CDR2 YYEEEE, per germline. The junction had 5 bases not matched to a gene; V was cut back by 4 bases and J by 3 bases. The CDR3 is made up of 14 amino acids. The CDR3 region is CASSGGLAHYEQYF. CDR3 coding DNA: TGTGCCAGCAGCGGGGGACTAGCTCACTACGAGCAGTACTTC.

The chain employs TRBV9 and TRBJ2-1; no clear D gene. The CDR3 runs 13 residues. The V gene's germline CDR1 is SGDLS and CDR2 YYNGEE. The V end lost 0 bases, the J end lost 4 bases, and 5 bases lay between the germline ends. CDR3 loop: CASSVATYNEQFF. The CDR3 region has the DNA TGTGCCAGCAGCGTAGCGACATACAATGAGCAGTTCTTC.

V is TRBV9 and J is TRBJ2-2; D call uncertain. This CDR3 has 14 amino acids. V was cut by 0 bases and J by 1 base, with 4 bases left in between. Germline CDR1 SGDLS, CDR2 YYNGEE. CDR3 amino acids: CASSVDGNTGELFF. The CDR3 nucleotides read TGTGCCAGCAGCGTAGATGGGAACACCGGGGAGCTGTTTTTT.

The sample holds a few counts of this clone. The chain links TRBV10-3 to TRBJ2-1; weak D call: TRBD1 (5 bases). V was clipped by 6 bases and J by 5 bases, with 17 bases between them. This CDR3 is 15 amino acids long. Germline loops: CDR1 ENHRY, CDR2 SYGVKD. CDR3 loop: CAISPGQGKDNEQFF. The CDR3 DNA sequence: TGTGCCATCAGCCCCGGCCAGGGTAAAGACAATGAGCAGTTCTTC.

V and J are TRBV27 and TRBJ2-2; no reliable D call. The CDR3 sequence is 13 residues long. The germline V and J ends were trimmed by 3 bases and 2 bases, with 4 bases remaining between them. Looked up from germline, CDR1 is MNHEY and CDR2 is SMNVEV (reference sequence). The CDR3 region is CASSLDNTGELFF. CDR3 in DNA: TGTGCCAGCAGTTTGGACAACACCGGGGAGCTGTTTTTT.

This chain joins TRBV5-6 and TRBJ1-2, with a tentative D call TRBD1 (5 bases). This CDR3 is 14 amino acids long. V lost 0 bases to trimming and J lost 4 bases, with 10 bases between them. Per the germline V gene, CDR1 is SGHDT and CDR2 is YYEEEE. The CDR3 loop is CASSLAFQGYGYTF. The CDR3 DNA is TGTGCCAGCAGCTTGGCTTTTCAGGGCTATGGCTACACCTTC.

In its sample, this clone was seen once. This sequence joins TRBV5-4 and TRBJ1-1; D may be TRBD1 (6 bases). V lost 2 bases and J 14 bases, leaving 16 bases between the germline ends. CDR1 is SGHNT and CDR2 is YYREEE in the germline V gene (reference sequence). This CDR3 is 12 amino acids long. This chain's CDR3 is CASSLQGGGFFF. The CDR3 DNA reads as TGTGCCAGCAGCTTACAGGGAGGGGGGTTCTTCTTT.

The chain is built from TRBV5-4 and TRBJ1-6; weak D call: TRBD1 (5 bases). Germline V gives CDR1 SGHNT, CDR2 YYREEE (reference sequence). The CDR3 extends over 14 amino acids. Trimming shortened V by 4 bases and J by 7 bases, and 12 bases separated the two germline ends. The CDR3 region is CASSRDGGNSPLHF. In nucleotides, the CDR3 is TGTGCCAGCAGCCGGGACGGGGGGAATTCACCCCTCCACTTT.

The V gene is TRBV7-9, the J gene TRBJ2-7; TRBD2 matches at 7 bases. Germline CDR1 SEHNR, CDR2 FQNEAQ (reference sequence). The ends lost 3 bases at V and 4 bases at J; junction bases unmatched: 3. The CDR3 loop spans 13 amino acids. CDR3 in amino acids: CASSLGGTYEQYF. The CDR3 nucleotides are TGTGCCAGCAGCTTGGGAGGGACTTACGAGCAGTACTTC.

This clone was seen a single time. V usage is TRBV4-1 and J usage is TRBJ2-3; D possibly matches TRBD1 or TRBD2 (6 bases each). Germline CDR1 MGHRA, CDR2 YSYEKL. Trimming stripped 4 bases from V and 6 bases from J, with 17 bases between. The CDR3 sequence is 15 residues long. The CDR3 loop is CASSLGGGTRDTQYF. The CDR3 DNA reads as TGCGCCAGCAGCCTCGGGGGCGGGACAAGGGATACGCAGTATTTT.

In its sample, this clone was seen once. The CDR3 protein is CASTMFRDRSSYEQYF. CDR3 DNA sequence: TGTGCCAGCACCATGTTCCGGGACAGGAGCTCCTACGAGCAGTACTTC. The rearrangement links TRBV11-2 to TRBJ2-7, with 8 bases that match TRBD1. CDR1 is SGHAT and CDR2 is FQNNGV in the germline V gene. This CDR3 contains 16 residues. Trimming removed 7 bases from V and 0 bases from J; junction bases left unmatched: 11.

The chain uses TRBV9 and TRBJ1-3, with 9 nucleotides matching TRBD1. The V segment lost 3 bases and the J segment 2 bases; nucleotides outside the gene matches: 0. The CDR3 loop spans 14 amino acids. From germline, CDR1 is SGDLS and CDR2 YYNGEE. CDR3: CASSGQGAGNTIYF. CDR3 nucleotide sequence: TGTGCCAGCAGCGGACAGGGGGCTGGAAACACCATATATTTT.

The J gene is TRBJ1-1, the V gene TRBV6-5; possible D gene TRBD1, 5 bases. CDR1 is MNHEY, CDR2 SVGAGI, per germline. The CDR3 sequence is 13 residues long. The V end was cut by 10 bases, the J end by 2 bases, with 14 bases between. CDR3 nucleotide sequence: TGTGCCACCACAAGGGGAATCAACACTGAAGCTTTCTTT. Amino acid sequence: CATTRGINTEAFF.

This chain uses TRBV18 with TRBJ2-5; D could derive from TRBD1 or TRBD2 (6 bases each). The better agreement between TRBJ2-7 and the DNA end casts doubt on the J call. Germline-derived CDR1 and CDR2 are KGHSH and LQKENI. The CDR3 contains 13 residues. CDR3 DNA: TGTGCCAGCTCACCAGGGGGGCGCTACGAGCAGTACTTC. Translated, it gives CASSPGGRYEQYF.

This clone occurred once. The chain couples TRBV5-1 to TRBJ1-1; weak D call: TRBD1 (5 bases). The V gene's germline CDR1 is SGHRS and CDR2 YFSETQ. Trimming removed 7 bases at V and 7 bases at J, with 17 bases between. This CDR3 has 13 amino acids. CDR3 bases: TGCGCCAGCTCCCCCAGAGGGGATGGTGAAGCTTTCTTT. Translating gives CASSPRGDGEAFF.